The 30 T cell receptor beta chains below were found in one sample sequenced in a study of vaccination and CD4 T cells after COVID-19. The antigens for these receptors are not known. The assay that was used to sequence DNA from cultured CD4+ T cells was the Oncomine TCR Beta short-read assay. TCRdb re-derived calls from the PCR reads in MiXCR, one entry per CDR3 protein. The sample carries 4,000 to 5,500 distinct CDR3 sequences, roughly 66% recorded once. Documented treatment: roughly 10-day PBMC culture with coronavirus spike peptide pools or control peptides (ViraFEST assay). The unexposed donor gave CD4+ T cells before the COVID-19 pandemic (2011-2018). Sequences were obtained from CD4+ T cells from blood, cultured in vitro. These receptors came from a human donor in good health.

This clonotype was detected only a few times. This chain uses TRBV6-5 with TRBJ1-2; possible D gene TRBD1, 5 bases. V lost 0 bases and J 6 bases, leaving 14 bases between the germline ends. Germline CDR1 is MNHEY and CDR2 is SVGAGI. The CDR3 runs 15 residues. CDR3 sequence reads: CASSYSGRGEHGYTF. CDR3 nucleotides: TGTGCCAGCAGTTACTCTGGTCGGGGGGAGCATGGCTACACCTTC.

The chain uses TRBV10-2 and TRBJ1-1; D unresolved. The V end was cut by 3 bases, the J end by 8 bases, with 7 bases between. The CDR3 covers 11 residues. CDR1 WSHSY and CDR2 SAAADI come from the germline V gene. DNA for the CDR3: TGCGCCAGCAGTGACCGCAGAGAAGCTTTCTTT. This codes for CASSDRREAFF.

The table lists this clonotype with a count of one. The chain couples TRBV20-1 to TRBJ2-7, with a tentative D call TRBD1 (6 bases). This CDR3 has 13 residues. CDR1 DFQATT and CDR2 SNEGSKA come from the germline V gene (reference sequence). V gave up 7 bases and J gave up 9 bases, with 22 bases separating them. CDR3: CSVNRESYDGQYF. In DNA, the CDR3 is TGCAGTGTTAACAGGGAAAGTTACGACGGGCAGTACTTC.

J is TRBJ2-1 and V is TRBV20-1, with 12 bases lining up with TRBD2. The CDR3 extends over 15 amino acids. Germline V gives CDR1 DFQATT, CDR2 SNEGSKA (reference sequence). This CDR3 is CRGDTSGGTINEQFF. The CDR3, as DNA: TGCAGGGGAGATACTAGCGGGGGGACCATCAATGAGCAGTTCTTC.

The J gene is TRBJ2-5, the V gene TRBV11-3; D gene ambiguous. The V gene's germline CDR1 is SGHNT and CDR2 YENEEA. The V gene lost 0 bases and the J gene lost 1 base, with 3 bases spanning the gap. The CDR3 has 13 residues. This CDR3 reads CASSLDGQETQYF. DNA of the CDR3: TGTGCCAGCAGCTTAGATGGCCAAGAGACCCAGTACTTC. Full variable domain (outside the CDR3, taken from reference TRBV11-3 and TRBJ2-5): EAGVVQSPRYKIIEKKQPVAFWCNPISGHNTLYWYLQNLGQGPELLIRYENEEAVDDSQLPKDRFSAERLKGVDSTLKIQPAELGDSAVYLCASSLDGQETQYFGPGTRLLVL.

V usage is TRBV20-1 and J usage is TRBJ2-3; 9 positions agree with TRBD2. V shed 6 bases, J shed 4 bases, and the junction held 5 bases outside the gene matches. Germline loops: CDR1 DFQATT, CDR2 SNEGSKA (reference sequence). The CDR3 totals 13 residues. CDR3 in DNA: TGCAGTGCCCGAGCGGGAGGCCCAGATACGCAGTATTTT. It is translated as CSARAGGPDTQYF.

CDR3 protein: CASSGGQFRELFF. DNA of the CDR3: TGTGCCAGCAGTGGCGGACAGTTCCGGGAGCTGTTTTTT. The chain uses TRBV6-1 and TRBJ2-2; tentative D call: TRBD1 (6 bases). V lost 4 bases to trimming and J lost 9 bases, with 12 bases between them. This CDR3 is built from 13 residues. Germline CDR1 is MNHNS and CDR2 is SASEGT.

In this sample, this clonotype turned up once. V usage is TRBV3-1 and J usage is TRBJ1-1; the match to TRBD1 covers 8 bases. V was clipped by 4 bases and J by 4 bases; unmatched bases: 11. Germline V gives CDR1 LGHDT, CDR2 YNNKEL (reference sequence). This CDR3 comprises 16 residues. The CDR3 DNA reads TGTGCCAGCAGCCCCCTTTTGACAGGGGCTGGCACTGAAGCTTTCTTT. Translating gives CASSPLLTGAGTEAFF.

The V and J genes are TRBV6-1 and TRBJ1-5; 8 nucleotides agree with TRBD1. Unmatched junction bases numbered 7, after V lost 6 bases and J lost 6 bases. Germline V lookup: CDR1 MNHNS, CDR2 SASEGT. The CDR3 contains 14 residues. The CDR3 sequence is CASSQDRASQPQHF. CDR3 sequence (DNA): TGTGCCAGCAGCCAGGACAGGGCTAGTCAGCCCCAGCATTTT.

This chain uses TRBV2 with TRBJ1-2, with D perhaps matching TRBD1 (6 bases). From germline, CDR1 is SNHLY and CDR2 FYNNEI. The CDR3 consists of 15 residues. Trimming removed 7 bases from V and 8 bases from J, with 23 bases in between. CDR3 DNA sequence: TGTGCCAGCAAGCCGGACAGAACCCCGGGGGGGGGCTACACCTTC. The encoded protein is CASKPDRTPGGGYTF.

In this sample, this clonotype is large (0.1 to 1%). CDR3 sequence (DNA): TGTGCCAGCAGCTTATCGGTCAGTCTTCAGGGGCAGGGAGCTTTCTTT. This translates into CASSLSVSLQGQGAFF. The genes are TRBV11-2 and TRBJ1-1, with TRBD1 as a possible D gene (6 bases). CDR3 length: 16 residues. Trimming left V 2 bases short and J 10 bases short, with 23 bases between. Germline V gene data show CDR1 as SGHAT and CDR2 as FQNNGV.

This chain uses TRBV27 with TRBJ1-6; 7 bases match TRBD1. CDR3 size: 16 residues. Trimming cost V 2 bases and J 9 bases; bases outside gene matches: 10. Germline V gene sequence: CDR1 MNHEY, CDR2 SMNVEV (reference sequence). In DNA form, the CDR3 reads TGTGCCAGCAGTTTAAGCCCGCAGGGGGGTGCTTCACCCCTCCACTTT. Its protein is CASSLSPQGGASPLHF.

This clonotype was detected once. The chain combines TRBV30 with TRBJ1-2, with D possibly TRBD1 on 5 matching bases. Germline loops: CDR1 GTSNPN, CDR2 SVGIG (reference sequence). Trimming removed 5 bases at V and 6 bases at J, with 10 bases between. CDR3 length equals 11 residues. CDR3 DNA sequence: TGTGCCTGGGAAAGAGGGGATGGCTACACCTTC. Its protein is CAWERGDGYTF.

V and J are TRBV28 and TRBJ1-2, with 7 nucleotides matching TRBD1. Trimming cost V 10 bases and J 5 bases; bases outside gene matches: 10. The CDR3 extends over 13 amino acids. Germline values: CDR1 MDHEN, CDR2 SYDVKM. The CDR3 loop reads CATWGRTGYGYTF. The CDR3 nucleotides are TGTGCCACCTGGGGGAGGACAGGATATGGCTACACCTTC.

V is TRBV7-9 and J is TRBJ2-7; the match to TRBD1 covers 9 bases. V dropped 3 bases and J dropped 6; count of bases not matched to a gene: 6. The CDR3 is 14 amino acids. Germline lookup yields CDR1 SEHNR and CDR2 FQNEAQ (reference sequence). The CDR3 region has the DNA TGTGCCAGCAGCTTCTCTGGACAGGGGAGCGAGCAGTACTTC. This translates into CASSFSGQGSEQYF.

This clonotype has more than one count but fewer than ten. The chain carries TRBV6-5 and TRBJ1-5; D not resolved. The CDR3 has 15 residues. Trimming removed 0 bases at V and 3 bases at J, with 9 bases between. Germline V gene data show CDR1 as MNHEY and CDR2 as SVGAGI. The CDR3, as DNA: TGTGCCAGCAGTTACTCAGGCCAGTCCAATCAGCCCCAGCATTTT. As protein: CASSYSGQSNQPQHF.

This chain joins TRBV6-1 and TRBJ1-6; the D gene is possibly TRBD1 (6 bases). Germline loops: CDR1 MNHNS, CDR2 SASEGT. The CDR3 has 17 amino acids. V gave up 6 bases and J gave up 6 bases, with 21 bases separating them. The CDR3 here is CASSHGRRGRFNSPLHF. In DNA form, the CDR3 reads TGTGCCAGCAGCCACGGGCGCCGGGGGCGATTTAATTCACCCCTCCACTTT.

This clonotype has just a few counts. CDR3 loop: CSAYPVGNTEAFF. The CDR3 bases are TGCAGTGCCTACCCCGTCGGAAACACTGAAGCTTTCTTT. The chain links TRBV20-1 to TRBJ1-1; no clear D. Germline CDR1 and CDR2: DFQATT and SNEGSKA (reference sequence). CDR3 length equals 13 residues. Trimming took off 6 bases at V and 2 bases at J, with 13 bases between the two ends.

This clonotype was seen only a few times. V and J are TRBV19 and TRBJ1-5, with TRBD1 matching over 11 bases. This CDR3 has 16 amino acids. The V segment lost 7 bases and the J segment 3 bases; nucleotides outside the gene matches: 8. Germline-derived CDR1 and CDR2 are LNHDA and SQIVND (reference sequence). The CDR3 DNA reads TGTGCCAGTACGGACAGGGGGCGACTGGACAATCAGCCCCAGCATTTT. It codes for CASTDRGRLDNQPQHF.

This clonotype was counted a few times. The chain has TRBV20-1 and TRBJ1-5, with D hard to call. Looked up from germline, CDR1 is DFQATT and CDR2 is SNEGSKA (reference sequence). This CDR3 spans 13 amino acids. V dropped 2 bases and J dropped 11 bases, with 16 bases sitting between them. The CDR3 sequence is CSARLVYGRTQHF. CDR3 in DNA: TGCAGTGCTAGATTAGTTTACGGGCGGACCCAGCATTTT.

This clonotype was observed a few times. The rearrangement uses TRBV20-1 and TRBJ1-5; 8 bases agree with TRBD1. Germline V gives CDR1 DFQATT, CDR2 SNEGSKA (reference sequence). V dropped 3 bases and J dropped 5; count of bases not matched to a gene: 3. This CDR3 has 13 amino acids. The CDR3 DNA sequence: TGCAGTGCTAGTGAACAGGGGGATCAGCCCCAGCATTTT. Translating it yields CSASEQGDQPQHF.

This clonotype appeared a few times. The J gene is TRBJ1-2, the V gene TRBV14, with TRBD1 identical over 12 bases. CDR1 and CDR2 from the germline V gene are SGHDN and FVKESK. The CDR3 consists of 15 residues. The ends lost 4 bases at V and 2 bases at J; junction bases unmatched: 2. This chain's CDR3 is CASSPGTGGNYGYTF. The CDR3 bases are TGTGCCAGCAGCCCCGGGACAGGGGGCAACTATGGCTACACCTTC.

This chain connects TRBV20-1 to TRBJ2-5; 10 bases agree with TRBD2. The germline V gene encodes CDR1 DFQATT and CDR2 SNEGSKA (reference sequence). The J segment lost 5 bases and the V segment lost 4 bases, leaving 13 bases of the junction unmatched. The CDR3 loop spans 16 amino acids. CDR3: CSATSGRGLVRETQYF. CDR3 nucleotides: TGCAGTGCTACTAGCGGGAGAGGTTTGGTTAGGGAGACCCAGTACTTC.

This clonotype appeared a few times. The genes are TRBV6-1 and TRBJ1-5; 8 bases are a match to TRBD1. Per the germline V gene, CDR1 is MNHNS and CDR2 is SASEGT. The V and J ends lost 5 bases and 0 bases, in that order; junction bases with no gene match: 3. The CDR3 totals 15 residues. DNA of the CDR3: TGTGCCAGCAGTCGGACAGGGTATAGCAATCAGCCCCAGCATTTT. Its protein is CASSRTGYSNQPQHF.

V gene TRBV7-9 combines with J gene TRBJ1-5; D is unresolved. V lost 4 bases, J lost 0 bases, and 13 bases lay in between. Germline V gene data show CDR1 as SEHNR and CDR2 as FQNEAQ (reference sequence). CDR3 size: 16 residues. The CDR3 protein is CASSSETLFSNQPQHF. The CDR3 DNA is TGTGCCAGCAGCTCCGAAACATTGTTTAGCAATCAGCCCCAGCATTTT.

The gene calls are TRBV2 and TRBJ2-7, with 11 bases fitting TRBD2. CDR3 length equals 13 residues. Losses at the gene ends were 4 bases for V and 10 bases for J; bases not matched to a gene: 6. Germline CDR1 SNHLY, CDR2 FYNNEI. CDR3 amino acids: CASSVSLAGGQYF. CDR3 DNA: TGTGCCAGCAGTGTAAGTCTAGCGGGGGGACAGTACTTC.

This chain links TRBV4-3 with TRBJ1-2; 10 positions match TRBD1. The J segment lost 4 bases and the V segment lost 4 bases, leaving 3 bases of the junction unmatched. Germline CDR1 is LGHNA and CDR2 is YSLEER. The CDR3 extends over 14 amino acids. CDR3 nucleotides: TGCGCCAGCAGCCCCTGGACAGGGGGCTATGGCTACACCTTC. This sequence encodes CASSPWTGGYGYTF.

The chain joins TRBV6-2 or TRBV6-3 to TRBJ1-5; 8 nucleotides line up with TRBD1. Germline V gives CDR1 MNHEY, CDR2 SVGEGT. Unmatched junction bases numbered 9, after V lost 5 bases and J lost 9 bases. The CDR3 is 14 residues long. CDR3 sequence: CASSPQGETAPQHF. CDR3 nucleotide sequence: TGTGCCAGCAGTCCACAGGGGGAAACGGCGCCCCAGCATTTT.

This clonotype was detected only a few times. The CDR3 DNA sequence: TGTGCCACCAGCAGAGATACAGGGTCCGAGACCCAGTACTTC. As protein: CATSRDTGSETQYF. V and J are TRBV15 and TRBJ2-5; D possibly corresponds to TRBD1 (6 bases). This CDR3 spans 14 amino acids. Germline assignment: CDR1 LNHNV and CDR2 YYDKDF (reference sequence). The V and J ends lost 0 bases and 5 bases respectively, with 10 bases between them.

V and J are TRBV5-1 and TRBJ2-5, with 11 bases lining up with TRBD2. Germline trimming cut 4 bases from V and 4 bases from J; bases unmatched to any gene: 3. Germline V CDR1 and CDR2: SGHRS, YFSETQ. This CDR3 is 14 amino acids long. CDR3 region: CASSRSGGAETQYF. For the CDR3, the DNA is TGCGCCAGCAGCCGTAGCGGGGGGGCAGAGACCCAGTACTTC.